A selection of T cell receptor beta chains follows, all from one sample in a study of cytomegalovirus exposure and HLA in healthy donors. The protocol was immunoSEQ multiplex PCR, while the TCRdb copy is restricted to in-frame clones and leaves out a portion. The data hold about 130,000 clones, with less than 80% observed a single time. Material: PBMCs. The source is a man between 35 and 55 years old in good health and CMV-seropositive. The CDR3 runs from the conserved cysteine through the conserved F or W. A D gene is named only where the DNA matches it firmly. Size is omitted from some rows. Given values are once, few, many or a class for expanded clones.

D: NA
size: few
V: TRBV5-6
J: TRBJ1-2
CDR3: CASSSDRMANYGYTF
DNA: TGTGCCAGCAGCTCCGACAGGATGGCTAACTATGGCTACACCTTC

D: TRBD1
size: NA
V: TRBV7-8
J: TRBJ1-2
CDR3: CASSSQDRGGSNYGYTF
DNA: TGTGCCAGCAGCTCACAGGACAGGGGGGGATCTAACTATGGCTACACCTTC

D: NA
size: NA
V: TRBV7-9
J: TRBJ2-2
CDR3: CASSRTRVTNTGELFF
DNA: TGTGCCAGCAGCCGAACTCGGGTAACGAACACCGGGGAGCTGTTTTTT

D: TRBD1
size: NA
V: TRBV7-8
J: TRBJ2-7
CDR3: CASSGNRDSPYEQYF
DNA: TGTGCCAGCAGCGGCAACCGGGACAGTCCCTACGAGCAGTACTTC

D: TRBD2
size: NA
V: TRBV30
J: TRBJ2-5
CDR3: CAWRDRQGASGRAWETRYF
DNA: TGTGCCTGGAGGGATCGACAGGGGGCTAGCGGGAGGGCCTGGGAGACCCGGTACTTC

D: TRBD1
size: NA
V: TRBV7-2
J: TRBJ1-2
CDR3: CASSLRQGASNYGYTF
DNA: TGTGCCAGCAGCTTACGACAGGGGGCGTCTAACTATGGCTACACCTTC

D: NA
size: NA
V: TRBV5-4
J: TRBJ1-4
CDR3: CASSWGGANEKLFF
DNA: TGTGCCAGCAGCTGGGGGGGTGCTAATGAAAAACTGTTTTTT

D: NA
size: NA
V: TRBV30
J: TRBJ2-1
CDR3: CAWSVNNEQFF
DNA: TGTGCCTGGAGTGTTAACAATGAGCAGTTCTTC

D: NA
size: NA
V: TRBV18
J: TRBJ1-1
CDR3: CASSPSLEGNTEAFF
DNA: TGTGCCAGCTCACCAAGCCTCGAGGGGAACACTGAAGCTTTCTTT

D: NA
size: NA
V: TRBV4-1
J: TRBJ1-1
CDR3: CASSHHGREVAFF
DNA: TGCGCCAGCAGCCACCATGGGAGGGAGGTAGCTTTCTTT

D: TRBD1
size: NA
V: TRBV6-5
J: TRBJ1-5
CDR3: CASSSGQHNQPQHF
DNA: TGTGCCAGCAGTTCGGGACAGCACAATCAGCCCCAGCATTTT

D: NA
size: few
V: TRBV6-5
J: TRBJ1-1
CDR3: CASSYSRANTEAFF
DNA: TGTGCCAGCAGTTACTCGAGGGCTAACACTGAAGCTTTCTTT

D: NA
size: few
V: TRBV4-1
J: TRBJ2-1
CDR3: CASSPSRAGNEQFF
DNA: TGCGCCAGCAGCCCCAGCAGGGCCGGCAATGAGCAGTTCTTC

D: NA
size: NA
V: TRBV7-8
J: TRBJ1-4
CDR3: CASSKQGTNEKLFF
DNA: TGTGCCAGCAGCAAACAGGGCACTAATGAAAAACTGTTTTTT

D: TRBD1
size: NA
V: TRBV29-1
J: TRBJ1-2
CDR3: CSVAGGSNYGYTF
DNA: TGCAGCGTCGCAGGGGGCTCTAACTATGGCTACACCTTC

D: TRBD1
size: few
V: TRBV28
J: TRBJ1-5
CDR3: CASSSPGTGGWNQPQHF
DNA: TGTGCCAGCAGTTCGCCCGGGACAGGGGGCTGGAATCAGCCCCAGCATTTT

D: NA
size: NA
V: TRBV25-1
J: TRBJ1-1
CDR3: CASSELGTEAFF
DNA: TGTGCCAGCAGTGAACTCGGTACTGAAGCTTTCTTT

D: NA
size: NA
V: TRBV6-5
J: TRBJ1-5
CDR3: CASSKWGVNQPQHF
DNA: TGTGCCAGCAGTAAATGGGGGGTGAATCAGCCCCAGCATTTT

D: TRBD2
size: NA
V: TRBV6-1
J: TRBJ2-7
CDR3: CASSEYHSGRLYEQYF
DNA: TGTGCCAGCAGTGAGTACCACAGCGGGAGATTGTACGAGCAGTACTTC

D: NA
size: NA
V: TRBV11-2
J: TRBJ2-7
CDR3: CASSLGLGGEQYF
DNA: TGTGCCAGCAGCTTAGGGCTAGGGGGCGAGCAGTACTTC

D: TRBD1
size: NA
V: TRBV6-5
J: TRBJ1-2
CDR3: CASSRDRLNYGYTF
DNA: TGTGCCAGCAGTCGGGACAGGCTCAACTATGGCTACACCTTC

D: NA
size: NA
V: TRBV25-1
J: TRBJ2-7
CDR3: CASSVPGLGQYF
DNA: TGTGCCAGCAGTGTCCCGGGGTTAGGGCAGTACTTC

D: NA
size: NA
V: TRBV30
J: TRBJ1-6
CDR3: CAWSWQGGSPLHF
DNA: TGTGCCTGGAGTTGGCAGGGTGGTTCACCCCTCCACTTT

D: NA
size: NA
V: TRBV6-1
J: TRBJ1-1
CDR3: CASRTTVNTEAFF
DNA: TGTGCCAGCAGAACGACAGTAAACACTGAAGCTTTCTTT

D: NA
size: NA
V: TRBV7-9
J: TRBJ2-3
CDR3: CASSHGAGRTDTQYF
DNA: TGTGCCAGCAGCCATGGGGCAGGGCGGACAGATACGCAGTATTTT

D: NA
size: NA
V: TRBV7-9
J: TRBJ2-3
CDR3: CASSSEDTQYF
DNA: TGTGCCAGCAGCTCTGAGGATACGCAGTATTTT

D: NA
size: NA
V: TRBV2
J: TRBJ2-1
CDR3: CASSEARGRGGYNEQFF
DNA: TGTGCCAGCAGTGAAGCGCGGGGGAGGGGGGGCTACAATGAGCAGTTCTTC

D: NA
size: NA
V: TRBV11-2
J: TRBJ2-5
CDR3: CASSPGRGETQYF
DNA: TGTGCCAGCAGCCCTGGGCGGGGAGAGACCCAGTACTTC

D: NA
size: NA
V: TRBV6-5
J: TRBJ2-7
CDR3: CASSYEGSYEQYF
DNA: TGTGCCAGCAGTTATGAGGGCTCCTACGAGCAGTACTTC

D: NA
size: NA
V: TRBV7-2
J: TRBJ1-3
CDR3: CASSRTPRGNTIYF
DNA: TGTGCCAGCAGCCGGACCCCGAGGGGGAACACCATATATTTT

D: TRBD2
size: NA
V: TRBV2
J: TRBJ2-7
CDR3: CARGLAGDSYEQYF
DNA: TGTGCCAGGGGACTAGCGGGAGATTCCTACGAGCAGTACTTC

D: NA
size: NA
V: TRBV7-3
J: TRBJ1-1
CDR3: CASSWVEGTEAFF
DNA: TGTGCCAGCAGCTGGGTCGAGGGCACTGAAGCTTTCTTT

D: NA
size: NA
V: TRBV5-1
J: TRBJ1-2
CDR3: CASSEDPVTAAGGYTF
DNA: TGCGCCAGCAGCGAAGATCCCGTGACGGCTGCGGGTGGCTACACCTTC

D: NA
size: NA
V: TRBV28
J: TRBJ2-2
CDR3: CASRSTGGLVNTGELFF
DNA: TGTGCCAGCAGATCGACCGGCGGTTTGGTCAACACCGGGGAGCTGTTTTTT

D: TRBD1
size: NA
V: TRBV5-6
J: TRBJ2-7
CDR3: CASSPFGQGVNEQYF
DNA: TGTGCCAGCAGCCCGTTTGGACAGGGAGTCAACGAGCAGTACTTC

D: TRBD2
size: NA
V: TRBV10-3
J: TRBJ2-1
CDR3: CAISEVAGTSVYEQFF
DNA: TGTGCCATCAGTGAGGTGGCCGGGACTAGCGTATATGAGCAGTTCTTC

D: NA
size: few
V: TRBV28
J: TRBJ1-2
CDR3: CASSSSPLNYGYTF
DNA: TGTGCCAGCAGTTCGAGTCCGTTAAACTATGGCTACACCTTC

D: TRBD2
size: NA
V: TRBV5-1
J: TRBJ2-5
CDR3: CASRGGPQETQYF
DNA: TGCGCCAGCAGGGGAGGGCCCCAAGAGACCCAGTACTTC

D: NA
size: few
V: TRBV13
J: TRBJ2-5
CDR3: CASSPSPSGGEQYF
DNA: TGTGCCAGCAGCCCTAGTCCCTCCGGGGGAGAGCAGTACTTC

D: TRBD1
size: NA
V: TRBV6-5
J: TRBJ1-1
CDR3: CASSYSRQGNTEAFF
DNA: TGTGCCAGCAGTTACTCGCGACAGGGGAACACTGAAGCTTTCTTT

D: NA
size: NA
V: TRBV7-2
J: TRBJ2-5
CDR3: CASSLEPGSQETQYF
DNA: TGTGCCAGCAGCTTAGAGCCAGGGTCCCAGGAGACCCAGTACTTC

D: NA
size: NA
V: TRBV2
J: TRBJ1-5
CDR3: CASSDGGSSNQPQHF
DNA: TGTGCCAGCAGTGACGGGGGAAGTAGCAATCAGCCCCAGCATTTT

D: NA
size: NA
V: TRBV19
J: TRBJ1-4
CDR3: CASKGQGRGNEKLFF
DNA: TGTGCCAGTAAAGGGCAGGGGCGCGGTAATGAAAAACTGTTTTTT

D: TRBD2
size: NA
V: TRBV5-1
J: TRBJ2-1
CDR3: CASTPPGLAGVGQFF
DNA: TGCGCCAGCACCCCCCCGGGACTAGCGGGAGTCGGGCAGTTCTTC

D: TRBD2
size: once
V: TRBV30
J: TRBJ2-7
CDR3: CAWSVASGYEQYF
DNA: TGTGCCTGGAGTGTTGCTAGCGGTTACGAGCAGTACTTC

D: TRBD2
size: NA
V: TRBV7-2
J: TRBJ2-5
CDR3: CASSPGAGGRSETQYF
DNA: TGTGCCAGCAGCCCTGGAGCGGGAGGTCGCAGCGAGACCCAGTACTTC

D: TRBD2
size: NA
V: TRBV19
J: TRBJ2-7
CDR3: CATGGLAGAYEQYF
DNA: TGTGCCACTGGGGGGCTAGCGGGAGCCTACGAGCAGTACTTC

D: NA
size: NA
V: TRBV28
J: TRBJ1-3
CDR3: CASGTLSGNTIYF
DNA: TGTGCCAGTGGGACACTCTCTGGAAACACCATATATTTT

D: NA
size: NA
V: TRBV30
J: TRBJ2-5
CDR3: CAWSPALPEGQYF
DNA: TGTGCCTGGAGCCCTGCCCTACCCGAGGGCCAGTACTTC

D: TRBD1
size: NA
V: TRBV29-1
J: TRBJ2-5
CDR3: CSVEGTGGYQETQYF
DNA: TGCAGCGTTGAAGGAACAGGGGGTTACCAAGAGACCCAGTACTTC

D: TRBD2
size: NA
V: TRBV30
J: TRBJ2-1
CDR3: CAWSAGLAGEDYNEQFF
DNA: TGTGCCTGGAGCGCGGGACTAGCGGGAGAGGACTACAATGAGCAGTTCTTC

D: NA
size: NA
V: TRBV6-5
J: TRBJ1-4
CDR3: CASSRTATNEKLFF
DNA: TGTGCCAGCAGCCGGACAGCAACTAATGAAAAACTGTTTTTT

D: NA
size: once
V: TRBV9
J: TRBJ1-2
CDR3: CASSVGAGGYTF
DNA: TGTGCCAGCAGCGTGGGCGCAGGTGGCTACACCTTC